This is a list of T cell receptor beta chains from one sample in a study of blood T cell repertoires in COVID-19. Clones were read by immunoSEQ multiplex PCR, and TCRdb kept only the in-frame ones, dropping some. The profile shows over 25,000 clones, around 85% of them singletons. Material for sequencing was peripheral blood. The receptor set was obtained from a man of 80 years or more with active COVID-19. CDR3s include the opening cysteine and the closing phenylalanine or tryptophan. The D gene is left open where the match is weak. The listing skips clone size in some rows; elsewhere it reads once, few, many or a size class.

d_gene	j_gene	v_gene	abundance	CDR3aa	CDR3nt
TRBD1	TRBJ1-2	TRBV4-1	-	CASSQDRDRPYGYTF	TGCGCCAGCAGCCAAGATCGGGACAGACCCTATGGCTACACCTTC
-	TRBJ1-2	TRBV7-8	-	CASSLAGKYGYTF	TGTGCCAGCAGCTTAGCCGGGAAATATGGCTACACCTTC
TRBD2	TRBJ2-1	TRBV28	-	CASSPTSGGPYNEQFF	TGTGCCAGCAGTCCTACTAGCGGGGGCCCCTACAATGAGCAGTTCTTC
-	TRBJ1-1	TRBV3-1/TRBV3-2	-	CASSQATEAFF	TGTGCCAGCAGCCAAGCGACTGAAGCTTTCTTT
-	TRBJ2-1	TRBV4-2	-	CASSQAQGNEQFF	TGTGCCAGCAGCCAAGCGCAGGGTAATGAGCAGTTCTTC
TRBD1	TRBJ2-3	TRBV7-8	-	CASSWTTGEDTQYF	TGTGCCAGCAGCTGGACGACAGGGGAAGATACGCAGTATTTT
TRBD2	TRBJ2-1	TRBV12-3/TRBV12-4	-	CASSLTSTEQFF	TGTGCCAGCAGTTTGACTAGCACTGAGCAGTTCTTC
-	TRBJ1-6	TRBV21-1	-	CASSNTSSYNSPLHF	TGTGCCAGCAGCAATACCAGCTCCTATAATTCACCCCTCCACTTT
-	TRBJ1-2	TRBV12-3/TRBV12-4	-	CASSRGGNGYTF	TGTGCCAGCAGCCGTGGGGGGAATGGCTACACCTTC
-	TRBJ1-1	TRBV3-1/TRBV3-2	-	CASSQEPGRGEAFF	TGTGCCAGCAGCCAAGAACCAGGGCGTGGTGAAGCTTTCTTT
TRBD1	TRBJ2-4	TRBV6-2/TRBV6-3	-	CASSYPPGQGQNIQYF	TGTGCCAGCAGTTACCCGCCTGGACAGGGGCAAAACATTCAGTACTTC
-	TRBJ1-4	TRBV28	-	CASSFQGPRRKLFF	TGTGCCAGCAGTTTTCAGGGGCCGCGAAGAAAACTGTTTTTT
-	TRBJ1-6	TRBV5-4	-	CASSGQGRNSPLHF	TGTGCCAGCAGCGGTCAGGGAAGGAATTCACCCCTCCACTTT
-	TRBJ2-2	TRBV7-2	once	CASSFRTENTGELFF	TGTGCCAGCAGCTTTAGGACAGAGAACACCGGGGAGCTGTTTTTT
TRBD1	TRBJ1-2	TRBV2	-	CASHSGGSGYTF	TGTGCCTCACACTCAGGGGGGAGTGGCTACACCTTC
TRBD1	TRBJ2-2	TRBV5-1	-	CASSWGRTTGVAGELFF	TGCGCCAGCAGCTGGGGGCGAACGACAGGGGTGGCCGGGGAGCTGTTTTTT
TRBD1	TRBJ2-7	TRBV6-5	-	CASSYSRQGPYEQYF	TGTGCCAGCAGTTACTCGAGACAGGGTCCCTACGAGCAGTACTTC
TRBD2	TRBJ2-1	TRBV6-1	-	CASSDTIGLAGHREQFF	TGTGCCAGCAGTGATACGATAGGACTAGCGGGGCATCGGGAGCAGTTCTTC
-	TRBJ2-7	TRBV5-6	-	CASSLARPAYEQYF	TGTGCCAGCAGCTTGGCGAGGCCAGCATACGAGCAGTACTTC